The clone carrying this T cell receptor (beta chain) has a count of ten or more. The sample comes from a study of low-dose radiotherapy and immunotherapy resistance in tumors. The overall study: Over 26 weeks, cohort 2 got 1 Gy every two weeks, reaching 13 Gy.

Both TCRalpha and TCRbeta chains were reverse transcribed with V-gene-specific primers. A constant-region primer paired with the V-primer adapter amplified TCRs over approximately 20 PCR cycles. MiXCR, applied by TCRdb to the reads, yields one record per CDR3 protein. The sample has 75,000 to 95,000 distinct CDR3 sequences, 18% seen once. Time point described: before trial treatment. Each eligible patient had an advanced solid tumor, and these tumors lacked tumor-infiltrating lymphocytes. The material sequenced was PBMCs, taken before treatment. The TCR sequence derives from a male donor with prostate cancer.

CDR3 nucleotides: TGTGCCAGTAGTATGGCCCGGGATGCCTCAGAGACCCAGTACTTC. Protein product: CASSMARDASETQYF. This chain uses TRBV19 with TRBJ2-5; D may be TRBD2 (5 bases). The V end was cut by 3 bases, the J end by 4 bases, with 15 bases between. Germline V CDR1 and CDR2: LNHDA, SQIVND (reference sequence). This CDR3 region has 15 residues.